This T cell receptor beta chain was captured in a study of CD8 T cells in Susac syndrome. This CDR3 is built from 12 residues. Trimming removed 7 bases from V and 5 bases from J; junction bases left unmatched: 6. In germline, CDR1 is GTSNPN, CDR2 SVGIG (reference sequence). cDNA came from 0.5 to 1 ug RNA primed by random hexamers. TCR beta CDR3 was amplified by immunoSEQ multiplex PCR. This amplification extended across 54 Vbeta and 13 Jbeta segments. TCRdb analysed the immunoSEQ multiplex PCR reads with MiXCR anew, one entry per CDR3 protein. The sample comprises 200,000 to 300,000 distinct CDR3 sequences, less than 96% of which are singletons, and under 0.12% rests with the top ten.

The clonotype originates from a human donor with Susac syndrome. This chain joins TRBV30 and TRBJ2-7; TRBD1 matches 9 bases. The sequencing sample was made of CD4+ T cells from PBMCs. CDR3 DNA sequence: TGTGCCTTCGGGACAGGGTGGAACGAGCAGTACTTC. Translated, it gives CAFGTGWNEQYF. Looking up the rest from reference TRBV30 and TRBJ2-7 gives the full variable domain: SQTIHQWPATLVQPVGSPLSLECTVEGTSNPNLYWYRQAAGRGLQLLFYSVGIGQISSEVPQNLSASRPQDRQFILSSKKLLLSDSGFYLCAFGTGWNEQYFGPGTRLTVT.